The sequence of this T cell receptor (beta chain) was determined in a study of Graves' ophthalmopathy and Graves' hyperthyroidism (dated by TCRdb to 2016 to 2018). Regarding the research as a whole: Peripheral blood was collected before any treatment was given, at the time of initial diagnosis. The approximately 95 discovery patients were divided at random into training and test sets in a 7:3 ratio. The independent validation cohort included under 20 hyperthyroidism patients plus 17 patients who later progressed from hyperthyroidism to ophthalmopathy. In total, around 140 blood samples were TCR-sequenced: some 40 ophthalmopathy, some 72 hyperthyroidism and some 17 hyperthyroidism-to-ophthalmopathy patients. After sampling, hyperthyroidism patients received methimazole starting at 30 mg daily, and ophthalmopathy patients received high-dose intravenous methylprednisolone. In over five hyperthyroidism patients, the T-cell repertoires found in thyroid tissue were compared with those found in blood. To explore V-J signatures that separate ophthalmopathy from hyperthyroidism, a discovery set of about a hundred patients was enrolled, consisting of about 45 with ophthalmopathy and about 60 with stable hyperthyroidism. TCR beta repertoire signatures were used to distinguish Graves' ophthalmopathy from Graves' hyperthyroidism and to predict progression to ophthalmopathy. Study-wide conclusions, independent of this receptor: Ophthalmopathy was separated from stable hyperthyroidism by the 13-signature model with more than 85% sensitivity and around 81% specificity in cross-validation and with 80%/75% in the test set. Most expanded thyroid clonotypes with frequency above 0.001 were also detected in blood, suggesting blood repertoires may reflect the thyroid immune response. No statistical method was used to predetermine the sample size, and group allocation was not hidden from the investigators. In validation, the model predicted ophthalmopathy progression with about 71% sensitivity and roughly 72% specificity; roughly eleven predicted patients were CT-confirmed with GO in a median of approximately six months.

Unmatched junction bases come to 11, with V trimmed by 4 bases and J by 5 bases. The cysteine opens and the phenylalanine closes a CDR3 of 16 amino acids. The read is trimmed to its CDR3 DNA, 48 bases read in frame from base 1. The germline V gene supplies CDR1 MDHEN and CDR2 SYDVKM. For repertoire sequencing, the TCR beta CDR3 regions were amplified from RNA transcripts. A first-round RT-PCR used HTBI primers with the Qiagen OneStep RT-PCR kit, followed by a second-round multiplex PCR, size selection and purification. Libraries were sequenced paired-end with 100 bp reads on an Illumina HiSeq2000. The authors' analysis ran thus. Reads were processed with SOAPnuke, discarding reads with adapters, uncalled bases, mean Phred below 15, or no exact constant-primer or identifier match. COPE v1.2.5 was used to merge high-quality paired reads. Each unique nucleotide sequence was defined as a clonotype, and clonotypes were aligned to IMGT TRB V, D and J references with MiTCR v1.1. The analysis was limited to V-J combinations with a frequency above 0.0001, which together covered just over 98% of the repertoires. A TCR clonal expansion and chaos score per V-J combination was defined as the ratio of F50 clonal expansion to chaos observed in the TCRdist matrix. Welch's t-statistics and random forest were used to reduce features to about a dozen V-J combinations, which were fed into a naive Bayes classifier. The similarity between thyroid and blood repertoires was quantified using the Morisita-Horn index. Starting from the raw public reads, TCRdb applied fastp trimming at Q25, assembled clones with MiXCR and retained in-frame beta chains. Under each unique CDR3 protein, matching rows form one entry showing the most common genes and DNA. The authors' filters were not applied to this entry. The sample data list 680,000 or so distinct CDR3 sequences, and about a fifth of these were observed just once. Together, the top ten hold roughly 6.9% of the sample.

Stable hyperthyroidism was defined as no progression to ophthalmopathy within 18 months of follow-up. The hyperthyroidism patients were 18 to 65 years old and newly diagnosed, with a disease duration of less than 2 months. Patients with other autoimmune diseases, uncontrolled infections, pregnancy or lactation were excluded from the study. Clinical symptoms, serum thyroxine, TRAb, thyroid ultrasound and orbital computed tomography formed the basis of the diagnosis. Ficoll-Paque density gradient centrifugation was used to isolate PBMCs from around 10 ml of fresh peripheral blood. Total RNA was extracted using Trizol reagent, and RNA quality was checked on an Agilent 2100 Bioanalyzer. This clonotype came up many times. The target of this receptor is not known. There are no base qualities to consult, and no much larger clone falls within one base.

This receptor was identified in a woman between 18 and 30 years old with stable Graves' hyperthyroidism. Some clones in this sample may be carry-over from other donors' samples. Donor details come from another sample of the same person, matched by shared clones. Sequenced material: peripheral blood. The chain couples TRBV28 to TRBJ2-5, with 9 middle bases fitting TRBD1. In nucleotides, the sequence is TGTGCCAGCAGTTATGCCGGGACAGGGTTCTTGGAGACCCAGTACTTC. This yields the protein CASSYAGTGFLETQYF.